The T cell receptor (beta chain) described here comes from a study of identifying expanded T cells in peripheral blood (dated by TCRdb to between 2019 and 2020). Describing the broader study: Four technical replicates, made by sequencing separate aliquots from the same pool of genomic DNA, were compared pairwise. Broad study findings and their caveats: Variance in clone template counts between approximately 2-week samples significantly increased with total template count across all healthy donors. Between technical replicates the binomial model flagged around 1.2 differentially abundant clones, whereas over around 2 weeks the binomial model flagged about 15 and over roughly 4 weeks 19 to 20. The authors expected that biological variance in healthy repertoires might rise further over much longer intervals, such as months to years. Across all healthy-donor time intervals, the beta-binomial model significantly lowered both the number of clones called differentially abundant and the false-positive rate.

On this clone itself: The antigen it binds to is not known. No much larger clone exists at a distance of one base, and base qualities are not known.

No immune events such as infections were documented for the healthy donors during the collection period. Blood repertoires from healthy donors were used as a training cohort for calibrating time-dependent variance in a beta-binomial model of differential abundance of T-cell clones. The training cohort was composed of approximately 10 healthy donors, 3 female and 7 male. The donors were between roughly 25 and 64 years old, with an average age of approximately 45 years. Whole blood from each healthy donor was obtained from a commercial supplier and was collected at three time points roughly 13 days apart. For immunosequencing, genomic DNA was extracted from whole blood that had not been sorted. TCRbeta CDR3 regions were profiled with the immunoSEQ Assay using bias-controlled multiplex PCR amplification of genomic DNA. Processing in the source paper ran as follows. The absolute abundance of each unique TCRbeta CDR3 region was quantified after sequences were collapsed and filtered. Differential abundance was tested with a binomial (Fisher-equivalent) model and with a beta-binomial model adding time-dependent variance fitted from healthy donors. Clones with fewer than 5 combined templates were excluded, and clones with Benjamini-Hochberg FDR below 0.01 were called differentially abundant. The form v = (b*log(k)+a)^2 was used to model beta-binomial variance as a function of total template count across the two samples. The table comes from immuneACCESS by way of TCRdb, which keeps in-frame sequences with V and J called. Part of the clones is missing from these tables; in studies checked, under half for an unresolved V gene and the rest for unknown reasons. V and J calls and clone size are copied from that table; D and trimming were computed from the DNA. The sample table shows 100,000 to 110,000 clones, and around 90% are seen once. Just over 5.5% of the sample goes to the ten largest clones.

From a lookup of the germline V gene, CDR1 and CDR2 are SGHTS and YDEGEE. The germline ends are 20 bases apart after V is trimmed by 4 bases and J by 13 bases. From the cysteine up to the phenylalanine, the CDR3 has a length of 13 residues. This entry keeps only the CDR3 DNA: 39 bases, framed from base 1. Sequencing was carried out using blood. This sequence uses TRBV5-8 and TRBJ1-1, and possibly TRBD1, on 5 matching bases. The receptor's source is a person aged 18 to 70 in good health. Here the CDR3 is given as CASSLYTGTEGFF. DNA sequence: TGTGCCAGCAGCCTTTACACGGGGACGGAGGGTTTCTTT.